This TCR beta chain is from a study of CD8+CD57+ T cells in acquired aplastic anemia. General observations from the study: Roughly 28 was the count of CD8+ CDR3 sequences that patients shared with controls.

Sequencing was done on patients that had shown CD8+CD57+ cell expansion by flow cytometry. This clonotype was recorded only once. The target antigen is unknown. Using genomic DNA as the template, TCR beta VDJ and CDR3 profiling was carried out. TCRdb recomputed calls from the reads with MiXCR, one row per CDR3 protein. The profile covers 150,000 to 200,000 distinct CDR3 sequences, with roughly 48% appearing a single time and roughly 1.1% taken by the ten largest. The CDR3 runs to 15 residues. The germline gives CDR1 LNHDA, CDR2 SQIVND (reference sequence). With 5 bases removed from V and 1 base from J, the gap between germline ends came to 14 bases.

This sequence was found in a human donor with aplastic anemia. The rearrangement uses TRBV19 and TRBJ1-2, with a tentative D call TRBD1 (5 bases). Sequencing was carried out using sorted CD4+, CD8+, or CD8+CD57+ T cells (not recorded which) from PBMCs. CDR3 nucleotides: TGTGCCAGTAGTCCAAGCGGGGGAAGTAACTATGGCTACACCTTC. Its translation is CASSPSGGSNYGYTF.